This T cell receptor (beta chain) was found in a study of blood T cell repertoires in COVID-19. Study-wide background: COVID-19 samples collected from the United States, Italy and Spain covered acute and convalescent phases. The cDNA or gDNA used as material had been derived from T cells, B-cell-depleted T cells, or PBMCs.

Germline CDR1 reads KGHDR; CDR2 reads SFDVKD. CDR3 length: 17 residues. Unmatched junction bases numbered 12, after V lost 6 bases and J lost 5 bases. Original methodology: Amplification of reference gene primers provided the estimated nucleated cell counts. Repertoires were generated with immunoSEQ multiplex PCR, while TCRdb's copy carries only in-frame clones and drops some. V, J and clone size are those of that table, while D and trimming were read from the DNA. This table holds over 20,000 clones, about nine tenths found once. The genes are TRBV24-1 and TRBJ2-1; 10 positions match TRBD2. The TCR was taken from a man in his 70s with active COVID-19. Material for sequencing was peripheral blood. As DNA, the CDR3 is TGTGCCACCAGTCCCACCCTGACTAGCGGGTGGAACAATGAGCAGTTCTTC. Residues: CATSPTLTSGWNNEQFF.